This entry is about one T cell receptor (beta chain). The entry originates in a study of blood T cell repertoires in COVID-19. This CDR3 has 15 amino acids. The junction had 12 bases not matched to a gene; V was cut back by 4 bases and J by 8 bases. Germline loops: CDR1 MGHRA, CDR2 YSYEKL. Clones were sequenced by immunoSEQ multiplex PCR, and TCRdb holds only the in-frame ones, with some missing. The table includes approximately 490,000 clones, about 90% detected once. The origin of this receptor is a woman between 18 and 29 years old who had recovered from COVID-19. Source material: PBMCs or T cells enriched from blood (not recorded which). The chain recombines TRBV4-1 with TRBJ1-2, with TRBD1 matching 8 bases. CDR3 sequence: CASSPRSTGVEGYTF. The CDR3 DNA sequence: TGCGCCAGCAGCCCTAGGTCGACAGGGGTAGAGGGCTACACCTTC.